Below, 11 T cell receptor beta chains from the same sample are listed, as sequenced in a study of radiotherapy plus CTLA-4 blockade in lung cancer (dated by TCRdb to about 2018). The library relied on the immunoSEQ multiplex PCR assay. As stored in TCRdb, this immuneACCESS dataset retains in-frame rearrangements with V and J assigned. A fraction of the clones does not appear; measured against another copy, unresolved V genes explain less than half of the discrepancy, and the remainder lacks a known reason. A total of roughly 24,000 clones appear in this sample, about 75% of them only once. Approximately 24% of the sample is held by the ten biggest clonotypes. This material consisted of peripheral blood, taken from a patient treated with radiotherapy plus ipilimumab. The receptors derive from a human donor with non-small cell lung cancer that progressed on radiotherapy plus ipilimumab.

This chain connects TRBV10-1 to TRBJ2-2; the match to TRBD2 covers 8 bases. Losses at the gene ends were 3 bases for V and 0 bases for J; bases not matched to a gene: 0. This CDR3 has 15 residues. Germline assignment: CDR1 WNHNN and CDR2 SYGVQD (reference sequence). The CDR3: CASSDGGANTGELFF. Written as DNA, the CDR3 is TGCGCCAGCAGTGACGGGGGGGCGAACACCGGGGAGCTGTTTTTT.

The V call is TRBV28, the J call TRBJ2-5, with 7 bases fitting TRBD1. Per the germline V gene, CDR1 is MDHEN and CDR2 is SYDVKM. With 5 bases clipped from V and 4 bases from J, the junction kept 10 bases outside the gene matches. CDR3 length equals 15 residues. The CDR3 bases are TGTGCCAGCAGTGTATACAGGGGAGAAAGAGAGACCCAGTACTTC. Translation: CASSVYRGERETQYF.

V and J are TRBV5-4 and TRBJ2-3; D is ambiguous. Trimming removed 3 bases at V and 0 bases at J, with 11 bases between. CDR1 and CDR2 from the germline V gene are SGHNT and YYREEE (reference sequence). The length of the CDR3 is 15 residues. The CDR3 DNA follows: TGTGCCAGCAGCTCCGGAGACTTTAGCACAGATACGCAGTATTTT. It yields the protein CASSSGDFSTDTQYF.

This clone was detected a few times. V and J are TRBV4-1 and TRBJ1-6, with 7 nucleotides matching TRBD1. CDR1 MGHRA and CDR2 YSYEKL come from the germline V gene. V trimming: 4 bases; J trimming: 12 bases; junction bases outside the gene matches: 18. The CDR3 has 17 amino acids. The CDR3 nucleotides are TGCGCCAGCAGCCGAGGATCATGGGTTGACAGGGAAGAACCCCTCCACTTT. Translation gives CASSRGSWVDREEPLHF.

This chain connects TRBV28 to TRBJ2-7; 12 bases agree with TRBD2. Per germline, CDR1 MDHEN and CDR2 SYDVKM. CDR3 length: 15 residues. Germline trimming cut 5 bases from V and 4 bases from J; bases unmatched to any gene: 6. CDR3 DNA sequence: TGTGCCAGCAGTCCTAAGACTAGCGGGAGATACGAGCAGTACTTC. This translates into CASSPKTSGRYEQYF.

This clone was seen only once. The chain is built from TRBV4-2 and TRBJ1-4; D remains unclear. Looked up from germline, CDR1 is LGHNA and CDR2 is YNFKEQ. V lost 1 base to trimming and J lost 5 bases, with 11 bases between them. CDR3 length equals 15 residues. The CDR3 bases are TGTGCCAGCAGCCAAGGGAAAGGGAGAAATGAAAAACTGTTTTTT. The encoded protein is CASSQGKGRNEKLFF.

This chain connects TRBV9 to TRBJ2-5, with D possibly TRBD2 on 5 matching bases. The CDR3 loop spans 19 amino acids. Trimming took 4 bases from V and 4 from J, leaving 29 bases between them. The germline gives CDR1 SGDLS, CDR2 YYNGEE. The CDR3 nucleotides read TGTGCCAGCAGCCCCGTTGGGCATTCGGAGGCCCTTGGAGTAGAGACCCAGTACTTC. Its translation is CASSPVGHSEALGVETQYF.

The chain links TRBV11-1 to TRBJ1-1; D ambiguous. Per germline, CDR1 SGHAT and CDR2 FQDESV (reference sequence). The ends were cut back, 7 bases at V and 0 bases at J, with 15 bases in the middle. This CDR3 comprises 15 residues. CDR3 residues: CASTKNGGLNTEAFF. The CDR3 DNA reads as TGTGCCAGCACCAAAAACGGAGGGTTGAACACTGAAGCTTTCTTT.

The V and J genes are TRBV19 and TRBJ1-1; TRBD1 is a possible D gene (6 bases). CDR1 is LNHDA and CDR2 is SQIVND in the germline V gene (reference sequence). V gave up 7 bases and J gave up 0 bases, with 18 bases separating them. The CDR3 spans 16 residues. This chain's CDR3 is CASNRPWGGLNTEAFF. The CDR3 bases are TGTGCCAGTAACCGACCGTGGGGGGGGCTGAACACTGAAGCTTTCTTT.

J is TRBJ2-3 and V is TRBV10-3; 8 nucleotides match TRBD2. Per germline, CDR1 ENHRY and CDR2 SYGVKD. This CDR3 spans 16 amino acids. V was clipped by 5 bases and J by 3 bases; unmatched bases: 10. The CDR3 loop reads CAISPGPAGETDTQYF. The CDR3 DNA follows: TGTGCCATCAGTCCAGGGCCAGCGGGAGAGACAGATACGCAGTATTTT.

This clone was counted only a few times. This chain links TRBV4-1 with TRBJ2-1, with a weak D call TRBD1 (7 bases). V was clipped by 1 base and J by 0 bases, with 10 bases between them. Looked up from germline, CDR1 is MGHRA and CDR2 is YSYEKL. The CDR3 length is 16 residues. This chain's CDR3 is CASSQAGGSSYNEQFF. The CDR3 nucleotides read TGCGCCAGCAGCCAAGCAGGGGGGAGCTCCTACAATGAGCAGTTCTTC.